This passage covers 11 T cell receptor beta chains from one sample sequenced in a study of blood T cell repertoires in COVID-19 (dated by TCRdb to the early 2020s). The library came from the immunoSEQ multiplex PCR assay. TCRdb mirrors the immuneACCESS table, restricted to in-frame sequences. Some clones are absent from its copies; in checked studies, under half trace to an unresolved V gene, and the reason for the others is unknown. This sample is represented by 50,000 to 60,000 clones; roughly 90% of them were singletons. Roughly 10% of the sample comes from the top ten. What was sequenced was peripheral blood. The receptors originated from a woman of 80 years or more with acute or convalescent COVID-19.

The V gene is TRBV19, the J gene TRBJ1-2; 7 bases agree with TRBD1. The CDR3 spans 14 residues. The V gene end was trimmed by 1 base and the J gene end by 7 bases; junction bases not matched to a gene: 6. Germline assignment: CDR1 LNHDA and CDR2 SQIVND (reference sequence). The CDR3 sequence: CASSIGEGAGGYTF. The CDR3 nucleotides are TGTGCCAGTAGTATAGGAGAGGGGGCTGGTGGCTACACCTTC.

V usage is TRBV7-2 and J usage is TRBJ1-2; a weak D match, TRBD1 (6 bases). From germline, CDR1 is SGHTA and CDR2 FQGNSA. There are 14 residues in the CDR3. V was cut by 5 bases and J by 2 bases, with 12 bases left in between. CDR3 nucleotides: TGTGCCAGCAGCCCTGGACAGATAAACTATGGCTACACCTTC. Translating gives CASSPGQINYGYTF.

The rearrangement uses TRBV12-3 or TRBV12-4 and TRBJ2-7; tentatively, D is TRBD1 (6 bases). The CDR3 sequence is 13 residues long. Trimming left V 5 bases short and J 2 bases short, with 10 bases between. The CDR3 sequence is CASSPGQTYEQYF. Here the CDR3 DNA reads TGTGCCAGCAGTCCGGGACAAACCTACGAGCAGTACTTC.

The chain joins TRBV10-3 to TRBJ2-5, with 13 bases matching TRBD2. Germline V gene data show CDR1 as ENHRY and CDR2 as SYGVKD. The CDR3 is 20 residues long. V shed 3 bases and J 4 bases; nucleotides not matched to a gene: 17. In nucleotides, the CDR3 is TGTGCCATCAGTGATGCGCTCAATCAAGGACTAGCGGGAGTTTCAGAGACCCAGTACTTC. As protein: CAISDALNQGLAGVSETQYF.

This clone was seen just once. The V gene is TRBV18, the J gene TRBJ2-7; 14 positions agree with TRBD2. Germline CDR1 reads KGHSH; CDR2 reads LQKENI. The V segment lost 4 bases and the J segment 6 bases; nucleotides outside the gene matches: 8. The CDR3 has 16 amino acids. The CDR3 DNA reads as TGTGCCAGCTCACGGGGGACTAGCGGGAGCGGGAGCGAGCAGTACTTC. Protein sequence: CASSRGTSGSGSEQYF.

V is TRBV18 and J is TRBJ2-3; D is perhaps TRBD2 (6 bases). V lost 1 base, J lost 0 bases, and 8 bases lay in between. The CDR3 loop spans 15 amino acids. From germline, CDR1 is KGHSH and CDR2 LQKENI. CDR3 nucleotide sequence: TGTGCCAGCTCACCACGGGGGACTAGCACAGATACGCAGTATTTT. Its translation is CASSPRGTSTDTQYF. The variable domain in full, completed from reference TRBV18 and TRBJ2-3, reads NAGVMQNPRHLVRRRGQEARLRCSPMKGHSHVYWYRQLPEEGLKFMVYLQKENIIDESGMPKERFSAEFPKEGPSILRIQQVVRGDSAAYFCASSPRGTSTDTQYFGPGTRLTVL.

The V call is TRBV5-6, the J call TRBJ1-4; 10 bases align to TRBD1. The length of the CDR3 is 17 residues. The trim removed 4 bases at V and 0 bases at J, leaving 6 bases unmatched. CDR1 is SGHDT, CDR2 YYEEEE, per germline. The CDR3 nucleotides are TGTGCCAGCAGCCTCCGGGACAGGGGCGCAACTAATGAAAAACTGTTTTTT. Residues: CASSLRDRGATNEKLFF.

The chain links TRBV5-4 to TRBJ1-1; D might be TRBD1 (5 bases). Trimming took off 4 bases at V and 5 bases at J, with 12 bases between the two ends. Germline assignment: CDR1 SGHNT and CDR2 YYREEE (reference sequence). The CDR3 length is 13 residues. CDR3 in amino acids: CASSRGSGTEAFF. The CDR3 DNA is TGTGCCAGCAGCAGGGGATCTGGGACTGAAGCTTTCTTT.

The rearrangement joins TRBV2 to TRBJ1-2; the match to TRBD1 covers 8 bases. Germline V lookup: CDR1 SNHLY, CDR2 FYNNEI. This CDR3 has 13 residues. Unmatched junction bases numbered 2, after V lost 1 base and J lost 7 bases. The CDR3 DNA follows: TGTGCCAGCAGTGAAGGGACAGGGATTGGCTACACCTTC. This encodes CASSEGTGIGYTF.

V and J are TRBV2 and TRBJ2-7; TRBD2 matches 9 bases. V shed 3 bases and J 3 bases; nucleotides not matched to a gene: 6. Germline assignment: CDR1 SNHLY and CDR2 FYNNEI. The CDR3 extends over 15 amino acids. CDR3: CASSEVSSGDYEQYF. CDR3 coding DNA: TGTGCCAGCAGTGAGGTGTCTAGCGGGGACTACGAGCAGTACTTC.

The chain uses TRBV19 and TRBJ1-3; possible D gene TRBD1, 6 bases. Germline values: CDR1 LNHDA, CDR2 SQIVND (reference sequence). This CDR3 is built from 17 residues. V was trimmed by 9 bases and J by 4 bases, leaving 25 bases between them. The CDR3 region is CASAISGEGLVGNTIYF. The DNA for the CDR3 is TGTGCCAGCGCGATCTCAGGGGAGGGACTGGTAGGAAACACCATATATTTT.